The present T cell receptor (beta chain) was sequenced within a study of beta chain features in type 1 diabetes. Overall study context: Similarity in age, gender and cell yields was seen between patients and healthy donors.

The germline CDR1 and CDR2 sequences are SGHNT and YENEEA. The CDR3 sequence is 15 residues long. The V end was cut by 6 bases, the J end by 0 bases, with 11 bases between. Comment on this clone: What it binds is unknown.

The study's findings and limits: The naive, central memory and Treg TCRB repertoires showed an apparent similarity that was greater among patients than among healthy donors. Shorter templates may be favored by PCR, equally so in patients and controls.

What was sequenced were expressed TCRB transcripts, since all of the isolated RNA had been reverse transcribed. Sequenced by immunoSEQ multiplex PCR; TCRdb stores in-frame clones only, minus some. The sample holds 900,000 or so clones, 17% seen once. This receptor was obtained from a young woman in good health. This chain joins TRBV11-3 and TRBJ2-2; weak D call: TRBD1 (5 bases). Specimen: naive CD4+ T cells from blood. In nucleotides, the CDR3 is TGTGCCAGCAGGCAGGGTCTCGCGAACACCGGGGAGCTGTTTTTT. Translating it yields CASRQGLANTGELFF.